This T cell receptor beta chain was sequenced in a study of blood T cell repertoires in COVID-19. Overall study: The analysed material was cDNA or gDNA that came from T cells, B-cell-depleted T cells, or PBMCs.

This clone was found a few times. The study assigned cohorts using participant-reported clinical history. Original handling: Scientists estimated how many nucleated cells there were by amplifying reference gene primers. TCRdb's table, derived via immunoSEQ multiplex PCR, lists solely in-frame clones and lacks some. V and J calls and clone size follow that table, whereas D and trimming were derived from the DNA. Counted here are around 230,000 clones, roughly 90% occurring once; the ten biggest clones make up about 4%. Germline values: CDR1 LNHDA, CDR2 SQIVND (reference sequence). The V end lost 4 bases, the J end lost 0 bases, and 9 bases lay between the germline ends. The CDR3 is 14 residues long.

The TCR originated in a woman in her twenties or thirties with acute COVID-19. Input material: PBMCs or T cells enriched from blood (not recorded which). This chain uses TRBV19 with TRBJ1-2; possible D gene TRBD1, 6 bases. The CDR3 nucleotides are TGTGCCAGTAGTACCACAGGGACTAACTATGGCTACACCTTC. Translated: CASSTTGTNYGYTF.